The 7 T cell receptor beta chains below come from one sample, sequenced in a study of T cell responses to AZD1222 COVID-19 vaccine. Measured with immunoSEQ multiplex PCR; TCRdb has only the in-frame clones, and not every one. Of 100,000 to 150,000 clones detected, 92% appear once; the ten largest clones hold around 14%. Sequences were derived from peripheral blood, sampled on day 0 of AZD1222 vaccination. All receptors derive from an adult in good health.

The CDR3 region is CASSQGQHYTYEQYF. The CDR3 DNA reads TGTGCCAGCAGCCAGGGACAGCATTATACCTACGAGCAGTACTTC. The chain is built from TRBV5-4 and TRBJ2-7; 7 positions match TRBD1. After removal of 4 bases from V and 2 bases from J, the junction contained 9 bases not matched to a gene. In germline, CDR1 is SGHNT, CDR2 YYREEE (reference sequence). CDR3 length: 15 amino acids. Full variable domain (remainder filled in from reference TRBV5-4 and TRBJ2-7): ETGVTQSPTHLIKTRGQQVTLRCSSQSGHNTVSWYQQALGQGPQFIFQYYREEENGRGNFPPRFSGLQFPNYSSELNVNALELDDSALYLCASSQGQHYTYEQYFGPGTRLTVT.

The V call is TRBV5-1, the J call TRBJ2-6; tentatively, D is TRBD1 or TRBD2 (5 bases each). Germline-derived CDR1 and CDR2 are SGHRS and YFSETQ. The V gene lost 1 base and the J gene lost 0 bases, with 8 bases spanning the gap. This CDR3 region has 16 residues. Here the CDR3 reads CASSLIGTSGANVLTF. Written as DNA, the CDR3 is TGCGCCAGCAGCTTGATCGGGACCTCTGGGGCCAACGTCCTGACTTTC.

The chain carries TRBV10-2 and TRBJ2-5; unclear D gene. This CDR3 spans 14 amino acids. CDR1 and CDR2 from the germline V gene are WSHSY and SAAADI. Trimming took off 8 bases at V and 4 bases at J, with 17 bases between the two ends. The CDR3 nucleotides read TGCGCCAGCCTCGCCTGGGGTTTTGGAGAGACCCAGTACTTC. Encoded protein: CASLAWGFGETQYF.

The chain links TRBV7-9 to TRBJ2-5, with D possibly TRBD1 on 6 matching bases. Germline V gene lookup returns CDR1 SEHNR and CDR2 FQNEAQ (reference sequence). The CDR3 sequence is 14 residues long. The ends were cut back, 1 base at V and 2 bases at J, with 8 bases in the middle. DNA for the CDR3: TGTGCCAGCAGCTTAGGCCAGGGGCAAGAGACCCAGTACTTC. Its translation is CASSLGQGQETQYF.

The rearrangement links TRBV7-9 to TRBJ2-7, with 8 bases matching TRBD1. The CDR3 is made up of 15 amino acids. CDR1 is SEHNR and CDR2 is FQNEAQ in the germline V gene (reference sequence). Trimming at V came to 1 base and at J to 2 bases, leaving 4 bases not matched to a gene. CDR3 nucleotides: TGTGCCAGCAGCTTAGTTGACAGGGGAACCTACGAGCAGTACTTC. Amino acid sequence: CASSLVDRGTYEQYF.

The chain joins TRBV7-9 to TRBJ2-4; 11 bases agree with TRBD2. The CDR3 has 18 amino acids. CDR1 is SEHNR, CDR2 FQNEAQ, per germline (reference sequence). The V gene end was trimmed by 4 bases and the J gene end by 0 bases; junction bases not matched to a gene: 8. Here the CDR3 DNA reads TGTGCCAGCAGCTCGCTAGCGGGGGGCACCCTAGCCAAAAACATTCAGTACTTC. It yields the protein CASSSLAGGTLAKNIQYF.

V and J are TRBV19 and TRBJ2-3; TRBD2 agrees at 16 bases. V lost 2 bases, J lost 0 bases, and 8 bases stayed unmatched. The CDR3 length is 20 residues. Germline V gene data show CDR1 as LNHDA and CDR2 as SQIVND (reference sequence). The CDR3 nucleotides read TGTGCCAGTAGTATAACGGGACTAGCGGGGGGGCTTGGAAGCACAGATACGCAGTATTTT. Protein sequence: CASSITGLAGGLGSTDTQYF.